Listed below are T cell receptor beta chains from one sample, sequenced in a study of technical replicates of blood from several donors. Data came from immunoSEQ multiplex PCR; TCRdb stores just in-frame clones and leaves some out. The sample records approximately 75,000 clones, under 97% being singletons. Sequences were obtained from T cells isolated from PBMCs. Receptors originate from a human donor in good health. CDR3s include the opening cysteine and the closing phenylalanine or tryptophan. A D gene is named only where the DNA matches it firmly. Rows give clone size only sometimes, using once, few, many, or a class for an expanded clone.

abundance: .; v_gene: TRBV7-2; d_gene: TRBD2; j_gene: TRBJ2-7; CDR3nt: TGTGCCAGCAGAGGGACTAGCGGGGGCTACGAGCAGTACTTC; CDR3aa: CASRGTSGGYEQYF
abundance: few; v_gene: TRBV13; d_gene: .; j_gene: TRBJ2-7; CDR3nt: TGTGCCAGCAGCTCTGAGAATCGGGAGCAGTACTTC; CDR3aa: CASSSENREQYF
abundance: .; v_gene: TRBV29-1; d_gene: .; j_gene: TRBJ2-5; CDR3nt: TGCAGCGTTGTAACAGCGGGAGAGACCCAGTACTTC; CDR3aa: CSVVTAGETQYF
abundance: few; v_gene: TRBV7-3; d_gene: .; j_gene: TRBJ1-1; CDR3nt: TGTGCCAGCAGCTTCGGTGGAGACACTGAAGCTTTCTTT; CDR3aa: CASSFGGDTEAFF
abundance: .; v_gene: TRBV11-3; d_gene: TRBD2; j_gene: TRBJ2-3; CDR3nt: TGTGCCAGCAGCTTAGATAGCGGGGGCACAGATACGCAGTATTTT; CDR3aa: CASSLDSGGTDTQYF
abundance: .; v_gene: TRBV5-1; d_gene: .; j_gene: TRBJ1-2; CDR3nt: TGCGCCAGCAGCCCCGGACAGACGGACTATGGCTACACCTTC; CDR3aa: CASSPGQTDYGYTF
abundance: .; v_gene: TRBV28; d_gene: .; j_gene: TRBJ1-4; CDR3nt: TGTGCCAGCAGTTTTGGGGCCGTCAATGAAAAACTGTTTTTT; CDR3aa: CASSFGAVNEKLFF
abundance: .; v_gene: TRBV28; d_gene: .; j_gene: TRBJ1-5; CDR3nt: TGTGCCAGCAGTTCAGAATGGGCAGATAATCAGCCCCAGCATTTT; CDR3aa: CASSSEWADNQPQHF
abundance: .; v_gene: TRBV28; d_gene: .; j_gene: TRBJ2-5; CDR3nt: TGTGCCAGCAGTTTGAGGCTCCAAGAGACCCAGTACTTC; CDR3aa: CASSLRLQETQYF
abundance: .; v_gene: TRBV19; d_gene: .; j_gene: TRBJ2-3; CDR3nt: TGTGCCAGTAGTGGAGAGTTCACAGATACGCAGTATTTT; CDR3aa: CASSGEFTDTQYF
abundance: .; v_gene: TRBV18; d_gene: .; j_gene: TRBJ1-2; CDR3nt: TGTGCCAGCTCACCCTCAGACACCCCCTATGGCTACACCTTC; CDR3aa: CASSPSDTPYGYTF
abundance: .; v_gene: TRBV28; d_gene: .; j_gene: TRBJ1-5; CDR3nt: TGTGCCAGCAGGATAGGGGATCAGCCCCAGCATTTT; CDR3aa: CASRIGDQPQHF
abundance: .; v_gene: TRBV6-6; d_gene: .; j_gene: TRBJ1-4; CDR3nt: TGTGCCAGCAGCCCACAGGGTCCTGAAAAACTGTTTTTT; CDR3aa: CASSPQGPEKLFF
abundance: few; v_gene: TRBV6-5; d_gene: .; j_gene: TRBJ1-1; CDR3nt: TGTGCCAGCAGTTACGGCCGTACTGAAGCTTTCTTT; CDR3aa: CASSYGRTEAFF
abundance: once; v_gene: TRBV28; d_gene: TRBD1; j_gene: TRBJ1-3; CDR3nt: TGTGCCAGCAGCGGGACAGGACTTGGAAACACCATATATTTT; CDR3aa: CASSGTGLGNTIYF
abundance: .; v_gene: TRBV6-5; d_gene: .; j_gene: TRBJ2-3; CDR3nt: TGTGCCAGCAGACGGGACTCTAGCACAGATACGCAGTATTTT; CDR3aa: CASRRDSSTDTQYF
abundance: .; v_gene: TRBV7-9; d_gene: .; j_gene: TRBJ2-7; CDR3nt: TGTGCCAGCAGCTTTCCAACAGGGGGGGATCGTTACGAGCAGTACTTC; CDR3aa: CASSFPTGGDRYEQYF
abundance: .; v_gene: TRBV2; d_gene: TRBD1; j_gene: TRBJ2-5; CDR3nt: TGTGCCAGCATGCCGGGGGACAGGGGGCTCCCCGAAGAGACCCAGTACTTC; CDR3aa: CASMPGDRGLPEETQYF
abundance: .; v_gene: TRBV29-1; d_gene: .; j_gene: TRBJ2-1; CDR3nt: TGCAGCGTTGAATTGGGTGCGCGGGGCGAGCAGTTCTTC; CDR3aa: CSVELGARGEQFF
abundance: .; v_gene: TRBV19; d_gene: .; j_gene: TRBJ1-5; CDR3nt: TGTGCCAGTTTTTCAGGGAACAATCAGCCCCAGCATTTT; CDR3aa: CASFSGNNQPQHF
abundance: .; v_gene: TRBV10-3; d_gene: TRBD2; j_gene: TRBJ2-5; CDR3nt: TGTGCCATCTCCCGGGAGGGGGACCCAGAGACCCAGTACTTC; CDR3aa: CAISREGDPETQYF
abundance: .; v_gene: TRBV4-3; d_gene: .; j_gene: TRBJ2-1; CDR3nt: TGCGCCAGCAGCCTCAGCGGAATCTCCTACAATGAGCAGTTCTTC; CDR3aa: CASSLSGISYNEQFF
abundance: .; v_gene: TRBV6-6; d_gene: .; j_gene: TRBJ2-5; CDR3nt: TGTGCCAGCTGGAGGGGTGTCTCAGAGACCCAGTACTTC; CDR3aa: CASWRGVSETQYF
abundance: .; v_gene: TRBV6-1; d_gene: .; j_gene: TRBJ2-1; CDR3nt: TGTGCCAGCAGCTCTGACAGCTACAATGAGCAGTTCTTC; CDR3aa: CASSSDSYNEQFF
abundance: .; v_gene: TRBV21-1; d_gene: .; j_gene: TRBJ1-5; CDR3nt: TGTGCCAGCCCCGGGGGGTATAGCAATCAGCCCCAGCATTTT; CDR3aa: CASPGGYSNQPQHF
abundance: .; v_gene: TRBV10-3; d_gene: .; j_gene: TRBJ1-2; CDR3nt: TGTGCCATCAGAAGACCAGAGGAACCCTATGGCTACACCTTC; CDR3aa: CAIRRPEEPYGYTF
abundance: .; v_gene: TRBV5-1; d_gene: TRBD2; j_gene: TRBJ2-3; CDR3nt: TGCGCCAGCAGCGAACTAGCGGGAGGCAGGACAGATACGCAGTATTTT; CDR3aa: CASSELAGGRTDTQYF
abundance: .; v_gene: TRBV5-1; d_gene: TRBD1; j_gene: TRBJ2-7; CDR3nt: TGCGCCAGTGGGACAGGGGGGTACGAGCAGTACTTC; CDR3aa: CASGTGGYEQYF
abundance: .; v_gene: TRBV9; d_gene: .; j_gene: TRBJ1-1; CDR3nt: TGTGCCAGCAGCGTAAATCGTGAGTTCATGAACACTGAAGCTTTCTTT; CDR3aa: CASSVNREFMNTEAFF
abundance: .; v_gene: TRBV27; d_gene: TRBD1; j_gene: TRBJ1-1; CDR3nt: TGTGCCAGCAGCCCAAGTACAGGGGAAAAGGACACTGAAGCTTTCTTT; CDR3aa: CASSPSTGEKDTEAFF
abundance: .; v_gene: TRBV19; d_gene: .; j_gene: TRBJ1-1; CDR3nt: TGTGCCAGTAGTATCTCCAGGACTCACTATCCTGAAGCTTTCTTT; CDR3aa: CASSISRTHYPEAFF
abundance: .; v_gene: TRBV5-1; d_gene: .; j_gene: TRBJ2-2; CDR3nt: TGCGCCAGCAGCTTTAGCGGCGCGAACACCGGGGAGCTGTTTTTT; CDR3aa: CASSFSGANTGELFF
abundance: .; v_gene: TRBV19; d_gene: TRBD2; j_gene: TRBJ2-3; CDR3nt: TGTGCCAGTAGTATAATAGCGGGTCGCGCAGATACGCAGTATTTT; CDR3aa: CASSIIAGRADTQYF
abundance: few; v_gene: TRBV10-3; d_gene: .; j_gene: TRBJ2-3; CDR3nt: TGTGCCATCAGTGAGTCCGGTCCAGGACAGTTGACCACAGATACGCAGTATTTT; CDR3aa: CAISESGPGQLTTDTQYF
abundance: .; v_gene: TRBV5-1; d_gene: TRBD1; j_gene: TRBJ2-2; CDR3nt: TGCGCCAGCAGCTTGGACGTGACAGGGGGCTCCGGGGAGCTGTTTTTT; CDR3aa: CASSLDVTGGSGELFF
abundance: .; v_gene: TRBV11-3; d_gene: .; j_gene: TRBJ2-1; CDR3nt: TGTGCCAGCAGCTTTAAAACAGGTATCTCCTACAATGAGCAGTTCTTC; CDR3aa: CASSFKTGISYNEQFF
abundance: .; v_gene: TRBV11-2; d_gene: TRBD2; j_gene: TRBJ2-7; CDR3nt: TGTGCCAGCAGCTTGCTCCTAGCGGGGGGGGAGCAGTACTTC; CDR3aa: CASSLLLAGGEQYF
abundance: .; v_gene: TRBV27; d_gene: TRBD2; j_gene: TRBJ2-7; CDR3nt: TGTGCCAGCAGTTTATTTTCTAGCGGGCCCACCTACGAGCAGTACTTC; CDR3aa: CASSLFSSGPTYEQYF
abundance: .; v_gene: TRBV5-1; d_gene: .; j_gene: TRBJ2-1; CDR3nt: TGCGCCAGCAGCTTGGCGGAGAGCTCCTACAATGAGCAGTTCTTC; CDR3aa: CASSLAESSYNEQFF
abundance: .; v_gene: TRBV5-1; d_gene: .; j_gene: TRBJ1-2; CDR3nt: TGCGCCAGCAGCCCGAGAACAGGGTCTTATGGCTACACCTTC; CDR3aa: CASSPRTGSYGYTF
abundance: .; v_gene: TRBV10-3; d_gene: .; j_gene: TRBJ2-5; CDR3nt: TGTGCCATCAGTGAGTCGACTACAGAGACCCAGTACTTC; CDR3aa: CAISESTTETQYF
abundance: .; v_gene: TRBV29-1; d_gene: TRBD1; j_gene: TRBJ1-5; CDR3nt: TGCAGCGTTGCCCCGCCCTTACAGGGGGCGCGTCCCTATCAGCCCCAGCATTTT; CDR3aa: CSVAPPLQGARPYQPQHF
abundance: .; v_gene: TRBV10-3; d_gene: TRBD2; j_gene: TRBJ2-1; CDR3nt: TGTGCCATCAGTGTTTTAGCTAGCGGCCAAAATGAGCAGTTCTTC; CDR3aa: CAISVLASGQNEQFF
abundance: .; v_gene: TRBV7-2; d_gene: .; j_gene: TRBJ2-7; CDR3nt: TGTGCCAGCAGCTTAGGGACTGGCCCCTACGAGCAGTACTTC; CDR3aa: CASSLGTGPYEQYF
abundance: .; v_gene: TRBV7-9; d_gene: .; j_gene: TRBJ1-2; CDR3nt: TGTGCCAGCAGCTTAATTTTCCTGGGCAGTGGCTACACCTTC; CDR3aa: CASSLIFLGSGYTF
abundance: .; v_gene: TRBV30; d_gene: TRBD2; j_gene: TRBJ2-1; CDR3nt: TGTGCCTGGAGTAATGGGGGACTAGCGGGAAATGAGCAGTTCTTC; CDR3aa: CAWSNGGLAGNEQFF
abundance: .; v_gene: TRBV10-3; d_gene: .; j_gene: TRBJ1-3; CDR3nt: TGTGCCATCAGTGAGTCAAGGGAGGGAAACACCATATATTTT; CDR3aa: CAISESREGNTIYF
abundance: .; v_gene: TRBV7-9; d_gene: TRBD1; j_gene: TRBJ2-5; CDR3nt: TGTGCCAGCAGCACATCCCGGGACAGGGGGCGAGAGACCCAGTACTTC; CDR3aa: CASSTSRDRGRETQYF
abundance: .; v_gene: TRBV27; d_gene: .; j_gene: TRBJ2-7; CDR3nt: TGTGCCAGCACCCCCACCCGGGGCTACGAGCAGTACTTC; CDR3aa: CASTPTRGYEQYF
abundance: once; v_gene: TRBV5-1; d_gene: TRBD2; j_gene: TRBJ2-7; CDR3nt: TGCGCCAGCAGCTTGGAACCTAGCGGTAGTCCCTACGAGCAGTACTTC; CDR3aa: CASSLEPSGSPYEQYF